One sample yielded the 20 T cell receptor beta chains listed below, sequenced in a study of regulatory T cells in long-lasting Graves disease. Relying on iRepertoire HTBI primers and Arm-PCR of CDR3 regions, the team built TCR beta libraries. TCRdb reprocessed the multiplex PCR reads via MiXCR and lists one record per CDR3 protein. The sample carries 300,000 to 350,000 distinct CDR3 sequences, around a fifth recorded once. Time point in this sample: persistent/refractory GD, antithyroid drugs over 5 years with positive TRAb. Generation of the TCR library employed RNA extracted from PBMCs. This sample comprised peripheral blood mononuclear cells (PBMCs), obtained when the disease was refractory, from a patient treated with antithyroid drugs. Source of these receptors: a female donor with Graves disease.

V usage is TRBV20-1 and J usage is TRBJ1-2, with D perhaps matching TRBD1 (6 bases). Germline assignment: CDR1 DFQATT and CDR2 SNEGSKA (reference sequence). This CDR3 spans 12 amino acids. Deletions cut 8 bases from V and 4 bases from J, with 14 bases between. The CDR3 region is CSTTTGLYGYTF. CDR3 nucleotide sequence: TGCAGTACGACGACAGGTCTCTATGGCTACACCTTC.

This clonotype was recorded at least ten times. The V call is TRBV12-5, the J call TRBJ1-1; 10 nucleotides align to TRBD1. Trimming at V came to 7 bases and at J to 4 bases, leaving 12 bases not matched to a gene. The CDR3 sequence is 16 residues long. The germline gives CDR1 LGHNT, CDR2 FRNRAP. The CDR3 sequence: CASAPGDRGKGTEAFF. In DNA, the CDR3 is TGTGCTAGTGCCCCGGGGGACAGGGGCAAGGGCACTGAAGCTTTCTTT.

The chain has TRBV29-1 and TRBJ1-2, with D unresolved. Trimming shortened V by 4 bases and J by 3 bases, and 15 bases separated the two germline ends. The CDR3 covers 14 residues. Germline loops: CDR1 SQVTM, CDR2 ANQGSEA. The CDR3 region is CSVVKPTGDYGYTF. The DNA for the CDR3 is TGCAGCGTTGTGAAACCCACGGGAGACTATGGCTACACCTTC.

Ten or more counts support this clonotype. The chain employs TRBV2 and TRBJ2-4; D is ambiguous. The CDR3 contains 14 residues. Germline V gives CDR1 SNHLY, CDR2 FYNNEI. Trimming left V 1 base short and J 8 bases short, with 12 bases between. CDR3 protein: CASSEGTPPHIQYF. The CDR3 DNA is TGTGCCAGCAGTGAAGGGACGCCTCCTCACATTCAGTACTTC.

This clonotype was found many times. V is TRBV6-1 and J is TRBJ1-1; D is unresolved. In germline, CDR1 is MNHNS, CDR2 SASEGT. V lost 6 bases, J lost 0 bases, and 14 bases lay in between. The CDR3 extends over 15 amino acids. The CDR3 is CASSWGGRVNTEAFF. Here the CDR3 DNA reads TGTGCCAGCAGCTGGGGTGGACGGGTGAACACTGAAGCTTTCTTT.

This clonotype was detected ten times or more. V and J are TRBV7-2 and TRBJ2-2; the D is unclear. CDR3 length equals 16 residues. The ends were cut back, 1 base at V and 3 bases at J, with 12 bases in the middle. Germline CDR1 and CDR2: SGHTA and FQGNSA. Written as DNA, the CDR3 is TGTGCCAGCAGCTTAGTTGCAGGAATGGACACCGGGGAGCTGTTTTTT. It codes for CASSLVAGMDTGELFF. Full variable domain (outside the CDR3, taken from reference TRBV7-2 and TRBJ2-2): GAGVSQSPSNKVTEKGKDVELRCDPISGHTALYWYRQSLGQGLEFLIYFQGNSAPDKSGLPSDRFSAERTGGSVSTLTIQRTQQEDSAVYLCASSLVAGMDTGELFFGEGSRLTVL.

This clonotype was seen many times. The chain uses TRBV20-1 and TRBJ1-1, with D perhaps matching TRBD1 (5 bases). V lost 1 base and J lost 6, with 18 bases in between. Germline CDR1 reads DFQATT; CDR2 reads SNEGSKA (reference sequence). CDR3 size: 15 residues. Here the CDR3 DNA reads TGCAGTGCTAGAGCCACAAGGGCAGGGTTCCCTGAAGCTTTCTTT. Its translation: CSARATRAGFPEAFF.

V usage is TRBV3-1 and J usage is TRBJ1-2; D unresolved. Germline-derived CDR1 and CDR2 are LGHDT and YNNKEL (reference sequence). CDR3 length equals 12 residues. Deletions cut 2 bases from V and 6 bases from J, with 7 bases between. The CDR3, as DNA: TGTGCCAGCAGCCAACCTTATGATGGCTACACCTTC. It encodes CASSQPYDGYTF.

The chain uses TRBV6-9 and TRBJ2-5, with D maybe TRBD2 (6 bases). V was cut by 3 bases and J by 4 bases, with 18 bases left in between. Germline V gene data show CDR1 as MNHGY and CDR2 as SVAAGI. This CDR3 has 16 residues. The CDR3 nucleotides read TGTGCCAGCAGTTACCCCGGGGGACCGCGACTAGAGACCCAGTACTTC. It encodes CASSYPGGPRLETQYF.

CDR3 in DNA: TGTGCCAGCAGTCCTTCCCTAGCGGGAGGTGATGAGCAGTTCTTC. Its translation is CASSPSLAGGDEQFF. V and J are TRBV27 and TRBJ2-1; 11 bases are shared with TRBD2. Germline lookup yields CDR1 MNHEY and CDR2 SMNVEV (reference sequence). This CDR3 comprises 15 residues. V trimming: 5 bases; J trimming: 8 bases; junction bases outside the gene matches: 8.

This clonotype was found many times. The V gene is TRBV20-1, the J gene TRBJ2-7, with 12 bases identical to TRBD2. J gave up 0 bases and V 2 bases, and 8 bases lay outside the gene matches. CDR3 length equals 17 residues. The germline CDR1 and CDR2 sequences are DFQATT and SNEGSKA (reference sequence). CDR3 nucleotide sequence: TGCAGTGCTAGAAAGGGACTAGCGGGCCTTATCTCCTACGAGCAGTACTTC. The encoded protein is CSARKGLAGLISYEQYF.

A remark on this clonotype: This clone may be a read error of a much larger clone one base away. This chain links TRBV29-1 with TRBJ2-5, with 8 nucleotides matching TRBD1. Germline-derived CDR1 and CDR2 are SQVTM and ANQGSEA. The CDR3 runs to 14 residues. CDR3 nucleotides: TGCAGCGTTGTAGTCCAGGGGGCTGAAGAGACCCGGTACTTC. Protein sequence: CSVVVQGAEETRYF. The full variable domain, with the rest looked up from reference TRBV29-1 and TRBJ2-5, is SAVISQKPSRDICQRGTSLTIQCQVDSQVTMMFWYRQQPGQSLTLIATANQGSEATYESGFVIDKFPISRPNLTFSTLTVSNMSPEDSSIYLCSVVVQGAEETRYFGPGTRLLVL.

This clonotype has ten or more counts. This chain joins TRBV2 and TRBJ1-2; 8 bases line up with TRBD1. The germline CDR1 and CDR2 sequences are SNHLY and FYNNEI. The V gene end was trimmed by 4 bases and the J gene end by 5 bases; junction bases not matched to a gene: 9. The CDR3 has 15 residues. For the CDR3, the DNA is TGTGCCAGCAGTGCAAAGACAGGGGCCTTATATGGCTACACCTTC. Amino acid sequence: CASSAKTGALYGYTF.

This chain joins TRBV6-9 and TRBJ2-1; 10 nucleotides match TRBD2. Trimming removed 3 bases from V and 4 bases from J; junction bases left unmatched: 12. Per germline, CDR1 MNHGY and CDR2 SVAAGI. There are 18 residues in the CDR3. CDR3: CASSYPTRTSGVYNEQFF. CDR3 nucleotide sequence: TGTGCCAGCAGTTACCCGACTCGGACTAGCGGCGTATACAATGAGCAGTTCTTC.

The V gene is TRBV29-1, the J gene TRBJ2-7; 9 bases line up with TRBD2. The CDR3 length is 17 residues. Germline trimming cut 4 bases from V and 0 bases from J; bases unmatched to any gene: 13. Germline-derived CDR1 and CDR2 are SQVTM and ANQGSEA. The CDR3 DNA is TGCAGCGTTGTGATGCGGCGGGAGGGCCCCTTCTCCTACGAGCAGTACTTC. Amino acid sequence: CSVVMRREGPFSYEQYF.

In this sample, this clonotype turned up a few times. The chain joins TRBV12-3 or TRBV12-4 to TRBJ2-1; 8 positions agree with TRBD2. The CDR3 covers 15 residues. After removal of 7 bases from V and 2 bases from J, the junction contained 7 bases not matched to a gene. This CDR3 is CASTAGGRAYNEQFF. The CDR3 DNA is TGTGCCAGCACCGCGGGGGGCCGGGCCTACAATGAGCAGTTCTTC.

The sample holds many counts of this clonotype. The genes are TRBV3-1 and TRBJ1-2; unclear D gene. Trimming left V 1 base short and J 8 bases short, with 11 bases between. This CDR3 has 13 amino acids. The germline gives CDR1 LGHDT, CDR2 YNNKEL (reference sequence). The CDR3 DNA reads as TGTGCCAGCAGCCAAGTTCAAGCATCCGGCTACACCTTC. This translates into CASSQVQASGYTF.

This rearrangement joins TRBV5-1 to TRBJ2-7, with 8 bases lining up with TRBD1. Germline CDR1 and CDR2: SGHRS and YFSETQ. With 4 bases clipped from V and 1 base from J, the junction kept 10 bases outside the gene matches. This CDR3 has 16 residues. CDR3 nucleotides: TGCGCCAGCAGCACAATGCCGGGACAGGCTTCCTACGAGCAGTACTTC. Its translation: CASSTMPGQASYEQYF.

This rearrangement joins TRBV5-4 to TRBJ1-2; no firm D call. This CDR3 comprises 15 residues. The germline V gene encodes CDR1 SGHNT and CDR2 YYREEE (reference sequence). Trimming removed 2 bases from V and 2 bases from J, with 13 bases in between. CDR3 in DNA: TGTGCCAGCAGCTTAGGTCGGGCACCAAACTATGGCTACACCTTC. Protein sequence: CASSLGRAPNYGYTF.

The CDR3 spells CSSRRQGLEQYF. In nucleotides, the CDR3 is TGCAGCTCTAGGAGACAGGGGCTCGAGCAGTACTTC. The J gene is TRBJ2-7, the V gene TRBV20-1; 8 nucleotides line up with TRBD1. This CDR3 is built from 12 residues. Germline V gene lookup returns CDR1 DFQATT and CDR2 SNEGSKA (reference sequence).